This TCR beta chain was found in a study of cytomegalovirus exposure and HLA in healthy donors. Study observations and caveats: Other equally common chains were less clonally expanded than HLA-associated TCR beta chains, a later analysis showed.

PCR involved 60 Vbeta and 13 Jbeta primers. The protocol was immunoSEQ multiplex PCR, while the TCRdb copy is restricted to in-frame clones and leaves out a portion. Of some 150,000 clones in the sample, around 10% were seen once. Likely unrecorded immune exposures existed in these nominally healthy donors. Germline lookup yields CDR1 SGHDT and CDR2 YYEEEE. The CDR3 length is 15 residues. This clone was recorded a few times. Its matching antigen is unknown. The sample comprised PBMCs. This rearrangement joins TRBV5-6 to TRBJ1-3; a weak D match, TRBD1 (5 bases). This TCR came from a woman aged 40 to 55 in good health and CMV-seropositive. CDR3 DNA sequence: TGTGCGGGAGGCCCGGGACTGAGCTCTGGAAACACCATATATTTT. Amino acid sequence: CAGGPGLSSGNTIYF.